The sequence of this T cell receptor (beta chain) was determined in a study of technical replicates of blood from several donors. Libraries were prepared by immunoSEQ multiplex PCR; TCRdb keeps only in-frame clonotypes and omits some of them. This table has about 70,000 clones, 92% appearing once. Trimming removed 4 bases from V and 3 bases from J; junction bases left unmatched: 6. The CDR3 runs 16 residues. CDR1 and CDR2 (germline): SGHDN, FVKESK. The sequenced sample was T cells isolated from PBMCs. This TCR was recovered from a human donor in good health. The J gene is TRBJ2-1, the V gene TRBV14, with 10 bases aligning to TRBD2. The CDR3 DNA follows: TGTGCCAGCAGCCCTAGCGGGAGCAGAGTCTACAATGAGCAGTTCTTC. Its protein is CASSPSGSRVYNEQFF.